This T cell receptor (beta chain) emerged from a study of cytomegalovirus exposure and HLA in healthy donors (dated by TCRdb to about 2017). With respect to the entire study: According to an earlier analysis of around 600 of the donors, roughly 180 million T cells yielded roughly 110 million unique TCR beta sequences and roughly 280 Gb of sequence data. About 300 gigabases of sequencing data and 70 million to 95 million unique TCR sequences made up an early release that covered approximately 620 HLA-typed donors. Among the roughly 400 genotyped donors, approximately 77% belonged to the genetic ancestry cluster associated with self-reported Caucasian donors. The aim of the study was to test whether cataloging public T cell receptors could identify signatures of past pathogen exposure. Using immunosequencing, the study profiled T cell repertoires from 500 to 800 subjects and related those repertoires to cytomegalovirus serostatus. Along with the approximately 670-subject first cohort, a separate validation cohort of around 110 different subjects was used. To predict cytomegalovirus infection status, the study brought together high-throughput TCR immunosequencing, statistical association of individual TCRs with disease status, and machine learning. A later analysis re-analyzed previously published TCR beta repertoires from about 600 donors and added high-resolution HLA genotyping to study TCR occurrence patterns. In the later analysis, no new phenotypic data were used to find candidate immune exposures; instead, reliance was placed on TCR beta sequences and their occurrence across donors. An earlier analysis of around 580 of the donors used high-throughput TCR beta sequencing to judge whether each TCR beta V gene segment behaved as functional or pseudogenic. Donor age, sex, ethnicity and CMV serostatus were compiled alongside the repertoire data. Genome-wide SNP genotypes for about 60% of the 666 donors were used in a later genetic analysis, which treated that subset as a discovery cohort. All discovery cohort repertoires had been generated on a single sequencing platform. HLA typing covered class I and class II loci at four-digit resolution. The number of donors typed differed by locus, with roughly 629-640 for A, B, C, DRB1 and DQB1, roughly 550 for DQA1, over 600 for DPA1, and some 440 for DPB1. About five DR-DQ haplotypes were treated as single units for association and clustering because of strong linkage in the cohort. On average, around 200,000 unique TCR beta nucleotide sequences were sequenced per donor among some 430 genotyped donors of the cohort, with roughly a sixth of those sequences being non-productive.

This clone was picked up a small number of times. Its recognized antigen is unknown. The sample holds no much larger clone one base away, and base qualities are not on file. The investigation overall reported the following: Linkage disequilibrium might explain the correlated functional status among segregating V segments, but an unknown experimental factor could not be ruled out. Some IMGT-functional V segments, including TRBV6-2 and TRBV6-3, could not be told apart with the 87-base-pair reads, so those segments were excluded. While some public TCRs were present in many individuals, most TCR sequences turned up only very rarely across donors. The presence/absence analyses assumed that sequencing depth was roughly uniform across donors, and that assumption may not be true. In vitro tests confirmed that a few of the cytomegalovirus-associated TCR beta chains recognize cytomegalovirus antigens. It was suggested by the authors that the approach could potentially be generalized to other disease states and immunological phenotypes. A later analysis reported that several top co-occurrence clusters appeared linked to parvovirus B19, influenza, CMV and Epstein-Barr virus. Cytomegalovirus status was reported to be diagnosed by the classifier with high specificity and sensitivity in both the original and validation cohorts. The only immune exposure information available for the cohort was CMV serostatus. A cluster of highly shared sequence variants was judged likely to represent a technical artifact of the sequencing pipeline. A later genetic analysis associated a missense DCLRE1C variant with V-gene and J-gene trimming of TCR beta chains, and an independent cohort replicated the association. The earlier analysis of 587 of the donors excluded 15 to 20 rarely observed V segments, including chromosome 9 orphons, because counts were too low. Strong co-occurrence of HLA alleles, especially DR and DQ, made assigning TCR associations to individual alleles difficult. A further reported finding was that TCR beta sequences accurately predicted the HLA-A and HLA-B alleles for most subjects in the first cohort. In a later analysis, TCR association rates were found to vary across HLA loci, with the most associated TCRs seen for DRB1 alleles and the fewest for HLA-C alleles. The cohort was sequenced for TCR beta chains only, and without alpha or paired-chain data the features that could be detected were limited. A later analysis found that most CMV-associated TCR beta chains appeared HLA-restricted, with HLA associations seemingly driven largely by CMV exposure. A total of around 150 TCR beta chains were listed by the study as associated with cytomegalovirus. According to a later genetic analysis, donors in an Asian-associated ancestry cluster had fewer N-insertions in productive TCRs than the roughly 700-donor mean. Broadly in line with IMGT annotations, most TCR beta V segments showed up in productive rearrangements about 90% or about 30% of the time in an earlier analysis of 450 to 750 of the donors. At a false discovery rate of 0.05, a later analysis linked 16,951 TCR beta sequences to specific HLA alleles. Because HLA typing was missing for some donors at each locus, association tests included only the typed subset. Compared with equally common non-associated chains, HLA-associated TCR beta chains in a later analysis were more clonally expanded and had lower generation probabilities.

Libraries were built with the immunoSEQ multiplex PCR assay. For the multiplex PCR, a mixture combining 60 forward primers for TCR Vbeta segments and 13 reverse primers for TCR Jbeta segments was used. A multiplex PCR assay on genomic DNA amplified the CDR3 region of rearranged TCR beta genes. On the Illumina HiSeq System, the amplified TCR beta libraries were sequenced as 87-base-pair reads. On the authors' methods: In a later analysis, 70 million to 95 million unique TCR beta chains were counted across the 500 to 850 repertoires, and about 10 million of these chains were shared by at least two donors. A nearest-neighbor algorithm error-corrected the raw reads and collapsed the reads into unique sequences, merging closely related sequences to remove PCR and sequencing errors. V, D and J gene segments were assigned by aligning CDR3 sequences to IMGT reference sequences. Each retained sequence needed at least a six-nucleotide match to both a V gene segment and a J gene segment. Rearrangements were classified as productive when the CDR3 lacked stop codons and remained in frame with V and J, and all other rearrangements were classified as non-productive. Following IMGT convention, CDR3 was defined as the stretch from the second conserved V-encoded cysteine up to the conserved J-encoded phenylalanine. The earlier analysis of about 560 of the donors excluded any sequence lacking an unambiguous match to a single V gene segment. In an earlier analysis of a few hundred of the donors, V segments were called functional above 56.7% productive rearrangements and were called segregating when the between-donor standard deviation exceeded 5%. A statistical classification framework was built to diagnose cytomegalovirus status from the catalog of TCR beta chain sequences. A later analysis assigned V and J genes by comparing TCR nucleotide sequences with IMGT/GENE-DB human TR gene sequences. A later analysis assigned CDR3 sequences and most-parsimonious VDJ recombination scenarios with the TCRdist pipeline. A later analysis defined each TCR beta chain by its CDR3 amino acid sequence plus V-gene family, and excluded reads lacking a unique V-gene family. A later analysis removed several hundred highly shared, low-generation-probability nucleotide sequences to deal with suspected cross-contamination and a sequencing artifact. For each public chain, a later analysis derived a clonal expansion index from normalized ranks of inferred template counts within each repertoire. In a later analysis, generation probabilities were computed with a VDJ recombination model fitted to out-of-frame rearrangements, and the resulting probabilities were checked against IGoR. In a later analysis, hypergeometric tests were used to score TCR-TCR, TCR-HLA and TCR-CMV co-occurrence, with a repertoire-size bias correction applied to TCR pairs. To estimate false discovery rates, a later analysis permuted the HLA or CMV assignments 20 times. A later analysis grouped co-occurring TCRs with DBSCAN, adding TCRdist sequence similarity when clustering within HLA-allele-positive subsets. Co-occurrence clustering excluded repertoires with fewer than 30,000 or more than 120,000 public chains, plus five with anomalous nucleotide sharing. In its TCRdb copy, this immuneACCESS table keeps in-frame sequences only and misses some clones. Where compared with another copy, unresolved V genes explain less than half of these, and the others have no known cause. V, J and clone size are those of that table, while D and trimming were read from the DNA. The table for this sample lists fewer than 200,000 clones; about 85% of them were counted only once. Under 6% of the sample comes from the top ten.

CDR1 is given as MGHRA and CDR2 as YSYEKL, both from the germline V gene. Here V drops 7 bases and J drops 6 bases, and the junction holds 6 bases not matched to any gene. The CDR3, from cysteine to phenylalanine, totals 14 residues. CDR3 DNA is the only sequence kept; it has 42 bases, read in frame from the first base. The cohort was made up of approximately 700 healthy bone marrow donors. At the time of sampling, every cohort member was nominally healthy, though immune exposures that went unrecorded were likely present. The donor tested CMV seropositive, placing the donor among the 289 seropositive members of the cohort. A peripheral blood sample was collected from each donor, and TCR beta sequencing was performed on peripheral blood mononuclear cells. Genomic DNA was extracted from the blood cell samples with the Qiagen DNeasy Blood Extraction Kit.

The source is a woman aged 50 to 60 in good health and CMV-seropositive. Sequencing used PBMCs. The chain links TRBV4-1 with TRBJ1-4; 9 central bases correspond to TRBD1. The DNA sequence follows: TGCGCCAGCACTCCACAGGGGGCGGATGAAAAACTGTTTTTT. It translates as CASTPQGADEKLFF.